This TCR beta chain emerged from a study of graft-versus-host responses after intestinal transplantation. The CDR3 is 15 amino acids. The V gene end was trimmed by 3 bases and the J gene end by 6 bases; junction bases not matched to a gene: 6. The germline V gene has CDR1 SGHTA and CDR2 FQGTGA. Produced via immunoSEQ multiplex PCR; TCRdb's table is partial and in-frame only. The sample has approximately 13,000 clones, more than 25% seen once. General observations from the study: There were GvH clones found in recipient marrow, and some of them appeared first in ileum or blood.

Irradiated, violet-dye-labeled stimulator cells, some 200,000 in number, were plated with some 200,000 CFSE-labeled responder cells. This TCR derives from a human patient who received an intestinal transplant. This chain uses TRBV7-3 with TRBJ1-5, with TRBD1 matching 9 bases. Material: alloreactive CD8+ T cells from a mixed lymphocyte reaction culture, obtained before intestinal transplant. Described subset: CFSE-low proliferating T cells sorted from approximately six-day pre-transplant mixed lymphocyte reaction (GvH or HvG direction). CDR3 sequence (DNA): TGTGCCAGCAGCTTCCCTCGACAGGGGGGTCAGCCCCAGCATTTT. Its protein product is CASSFPRQGGQPQHF.